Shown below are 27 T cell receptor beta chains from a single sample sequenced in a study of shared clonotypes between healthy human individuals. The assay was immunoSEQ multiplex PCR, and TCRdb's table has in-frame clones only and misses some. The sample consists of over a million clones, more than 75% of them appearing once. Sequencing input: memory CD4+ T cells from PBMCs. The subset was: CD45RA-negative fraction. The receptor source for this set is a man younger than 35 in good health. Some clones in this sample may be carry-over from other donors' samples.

CDR3 region: CATLTDRRNTEAFF. The CDR3 coding sequence is TGTGCCACCCTCACGGACAGGAGGAACACTGAAGCTTTCTTT. This rearrangement joins TRBV13 to TRBJ1-1; 7 bases are shared with TRBD1. Unmatched junction bases numbered 9, after V lost 10 bases and J lost 1 base. The germline V gene has CDR1 PRHDT and CDR2 FYEKMQ (reference sequence). The CDR3 is made up of 14 amino acids. The variable domain in full, completed from reference TRBV13 and TRBJ1-1, reads AAGVIQSPRHLIKEKRETATLKCYPIPRHDTVYWYQQGPGQDPQFLISFYEKMQSDKGSIPDRFSAQQFSDYHSELNMSSLELGDSALYFCATLTDRRNTEAFFGQGTRLTVV.

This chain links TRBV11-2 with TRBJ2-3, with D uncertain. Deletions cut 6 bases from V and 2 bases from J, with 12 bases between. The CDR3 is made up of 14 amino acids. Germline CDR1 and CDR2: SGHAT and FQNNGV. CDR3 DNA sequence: TGTGCCAGCAGTTCAGGACGTGTCACAGATACGCAGTATTTT. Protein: CASSSGRVTDTQYF. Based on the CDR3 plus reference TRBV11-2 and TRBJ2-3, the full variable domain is EAGVAQSPRYKIIEKRQSVAFWCNPISGHATLYWYQQILGQGPKLLIQFQNNGVVDDSQLPKDRFSAERLKGVDSTLKIQPAKLEDSAVYLCASSSGRVTDTQYFGPGTRLTVL.

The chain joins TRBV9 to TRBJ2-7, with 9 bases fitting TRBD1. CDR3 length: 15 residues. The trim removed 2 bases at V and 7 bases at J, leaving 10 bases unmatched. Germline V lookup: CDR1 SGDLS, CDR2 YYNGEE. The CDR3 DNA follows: TGTGCCAGCAGCGTCAGGACAGGGGAATCGCGGGAGCAGTACTTC. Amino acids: CASSVRTGESREQYF.

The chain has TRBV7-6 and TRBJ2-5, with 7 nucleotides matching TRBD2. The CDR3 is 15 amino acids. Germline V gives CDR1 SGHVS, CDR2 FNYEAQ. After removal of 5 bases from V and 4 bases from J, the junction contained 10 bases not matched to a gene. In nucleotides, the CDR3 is TGTGCCAGCAGCCCCCTGGGGGGGAGGGGAGAGACCCAGTACTTC. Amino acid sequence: CASSPLGGRGETQYF.

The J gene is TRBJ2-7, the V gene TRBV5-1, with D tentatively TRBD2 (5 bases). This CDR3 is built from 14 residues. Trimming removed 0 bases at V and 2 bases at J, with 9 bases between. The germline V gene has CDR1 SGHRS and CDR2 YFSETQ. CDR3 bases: TGCGCCAGCAGCTTGGAATCGGGAACCTACGAGCAGTACTTC. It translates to CASSLESGTYEQYF.

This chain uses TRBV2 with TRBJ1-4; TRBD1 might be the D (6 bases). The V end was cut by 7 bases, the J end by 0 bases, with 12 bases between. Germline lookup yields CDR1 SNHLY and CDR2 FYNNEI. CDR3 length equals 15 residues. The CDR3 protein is CASTQGHATNEKLFF. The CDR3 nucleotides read TGTGCCAGCACCCAGGGGCACGCAACTAATGAAAAACTGTTTTTT.

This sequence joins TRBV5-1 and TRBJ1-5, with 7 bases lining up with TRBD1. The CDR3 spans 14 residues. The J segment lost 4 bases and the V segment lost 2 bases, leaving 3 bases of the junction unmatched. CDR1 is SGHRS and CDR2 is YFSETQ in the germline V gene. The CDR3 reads CASSFGTENQPQHF. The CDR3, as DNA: TGCGCCAGCAGCTTCGGGACAGAGAATCAGCCCCAGCATTTT.

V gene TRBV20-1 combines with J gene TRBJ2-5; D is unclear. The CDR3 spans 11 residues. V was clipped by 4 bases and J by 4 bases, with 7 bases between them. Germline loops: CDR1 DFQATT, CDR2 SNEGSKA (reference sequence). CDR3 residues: CSAIRAETQYF. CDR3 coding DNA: TGCAGTGCTATTAGAGCAGAGACCCAGTACTTC.

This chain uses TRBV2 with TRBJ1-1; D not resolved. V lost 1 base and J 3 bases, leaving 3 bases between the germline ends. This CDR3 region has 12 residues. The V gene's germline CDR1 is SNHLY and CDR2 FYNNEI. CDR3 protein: CASSEEYTEAFF. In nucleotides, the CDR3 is TGTGCCAGCAGTGAAGAATACACTGAAGCTTTCTTT.

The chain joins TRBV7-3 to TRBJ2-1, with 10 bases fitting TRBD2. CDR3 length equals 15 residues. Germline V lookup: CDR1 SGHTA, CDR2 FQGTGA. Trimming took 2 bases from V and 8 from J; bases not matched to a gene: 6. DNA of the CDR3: TGTGCCAGCAGCTTACGGGCTAGCGGGAGATATGAGCAGTTCTTC. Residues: CASSLRASGRYEQFF.

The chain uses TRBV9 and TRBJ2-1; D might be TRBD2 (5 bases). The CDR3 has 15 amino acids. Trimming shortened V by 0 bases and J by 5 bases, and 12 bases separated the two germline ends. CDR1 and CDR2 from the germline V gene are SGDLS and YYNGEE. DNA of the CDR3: TGTGCCAGCAGCGTAGCGGGAAGGACGCACAATGAGCAGTTCTTC. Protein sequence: CASSVAGRTHNEQFF.

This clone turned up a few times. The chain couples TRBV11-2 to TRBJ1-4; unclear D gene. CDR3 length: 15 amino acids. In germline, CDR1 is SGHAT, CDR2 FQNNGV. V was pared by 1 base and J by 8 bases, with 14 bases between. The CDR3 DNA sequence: TGTGCCAGCAGCTTAGTTCTCAGGACCGGAGAAAAACTGTTTTTT. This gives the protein CASSLVLRTGEKLFF.

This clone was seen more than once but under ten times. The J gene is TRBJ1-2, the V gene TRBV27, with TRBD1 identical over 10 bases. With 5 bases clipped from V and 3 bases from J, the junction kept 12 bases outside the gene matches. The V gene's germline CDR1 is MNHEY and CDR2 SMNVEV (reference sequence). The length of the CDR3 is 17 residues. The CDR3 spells CASSGRVLGQGDYGYTF. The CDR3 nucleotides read TGTGCCAGCAGTGGGAGAGTACTTGGACAGGGGGACTATGGCTACACCTTC.

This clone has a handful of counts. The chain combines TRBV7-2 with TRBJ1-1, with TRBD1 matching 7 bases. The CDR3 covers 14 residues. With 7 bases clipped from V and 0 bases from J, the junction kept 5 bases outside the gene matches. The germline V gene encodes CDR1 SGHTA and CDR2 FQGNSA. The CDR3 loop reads CASTHRGVNTEAFF. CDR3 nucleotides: TGTGCCAGCACCCACAGGGGTGTGAACACTGAAGCTTTCTTT.

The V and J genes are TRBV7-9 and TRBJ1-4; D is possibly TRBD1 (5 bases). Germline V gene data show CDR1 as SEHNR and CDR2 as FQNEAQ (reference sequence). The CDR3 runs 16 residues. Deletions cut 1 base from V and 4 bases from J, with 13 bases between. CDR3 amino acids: CASSLVLGPNNEKLFF. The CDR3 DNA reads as TGTGCCAGCAGCTTAGTCTTGGGACCGAATAATGAAAAACTGTTTTTT.

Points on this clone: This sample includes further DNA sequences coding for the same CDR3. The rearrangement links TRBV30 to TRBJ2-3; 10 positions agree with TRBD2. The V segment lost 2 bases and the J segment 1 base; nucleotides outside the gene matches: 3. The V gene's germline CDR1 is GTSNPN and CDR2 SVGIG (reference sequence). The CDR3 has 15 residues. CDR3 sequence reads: CAWSSGLAGTDTQYF. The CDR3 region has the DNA TGTGCCTGGAGTTCAGGACTAGCGGGCACAGATACGCAGTATTTT.

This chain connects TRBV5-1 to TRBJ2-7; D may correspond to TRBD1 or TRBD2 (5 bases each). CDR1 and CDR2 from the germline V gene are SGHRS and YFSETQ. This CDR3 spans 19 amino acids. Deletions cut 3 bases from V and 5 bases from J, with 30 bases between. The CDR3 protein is CASSSLDPLGWGIKDEQYF. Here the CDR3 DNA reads TGCGCCAGCAGCTCCTTAGACCCCCTCGGTTGGGGGATAAAAGACGAGCAGTACTTC.

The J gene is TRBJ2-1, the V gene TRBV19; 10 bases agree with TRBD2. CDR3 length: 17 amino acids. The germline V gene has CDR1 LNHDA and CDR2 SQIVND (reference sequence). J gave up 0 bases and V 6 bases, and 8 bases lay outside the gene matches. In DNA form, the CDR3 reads TGTGCCAGTAGCCGCCGAGCGGGGGGGGGCTCCTACAATGAGCAGTTCTTC. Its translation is CASSRRAGGGSYNEQFF.

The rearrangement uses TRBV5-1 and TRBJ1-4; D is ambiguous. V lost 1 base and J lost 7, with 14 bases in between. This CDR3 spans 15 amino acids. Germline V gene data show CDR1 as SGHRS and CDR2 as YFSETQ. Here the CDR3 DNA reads TGCGCCAGCAGCTTGAAGTCCACCGGAGGTGAAAAACTGTTTTTT. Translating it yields CASSLKSTGGEKLFF.

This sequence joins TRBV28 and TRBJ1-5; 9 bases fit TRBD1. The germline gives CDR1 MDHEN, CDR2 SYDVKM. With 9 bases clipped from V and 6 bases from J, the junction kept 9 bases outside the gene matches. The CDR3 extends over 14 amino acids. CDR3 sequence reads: CASTGQGWVQPQHF. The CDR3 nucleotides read TGTGCCAGTACGGGACAGGGATGGGTTCAGCCCCAGCATTTT.

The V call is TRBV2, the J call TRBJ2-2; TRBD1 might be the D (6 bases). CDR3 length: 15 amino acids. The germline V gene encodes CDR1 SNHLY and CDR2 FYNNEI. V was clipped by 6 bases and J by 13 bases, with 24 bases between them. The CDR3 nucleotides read TGTGCCAGCAGAGCATCCGGGACACCTGGGATTGGGCTGTTTTTT. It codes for CASRASGTPGIGLFF.

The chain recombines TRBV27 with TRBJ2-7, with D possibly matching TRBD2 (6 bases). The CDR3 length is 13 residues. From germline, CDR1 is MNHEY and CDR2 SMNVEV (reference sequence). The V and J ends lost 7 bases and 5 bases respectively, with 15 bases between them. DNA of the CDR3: TGTGCCAGCAAATGGAGGGCCGGGGACGAGCAGTACTTC. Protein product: CASKWRAGDEQYF.

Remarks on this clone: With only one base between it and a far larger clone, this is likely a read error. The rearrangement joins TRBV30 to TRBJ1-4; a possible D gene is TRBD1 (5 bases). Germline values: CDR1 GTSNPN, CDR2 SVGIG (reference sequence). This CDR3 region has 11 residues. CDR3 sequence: CGGETSEKLFF. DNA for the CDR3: TGTGGGGGGGAGACAAGTGAAAAACTGTTTTTT.

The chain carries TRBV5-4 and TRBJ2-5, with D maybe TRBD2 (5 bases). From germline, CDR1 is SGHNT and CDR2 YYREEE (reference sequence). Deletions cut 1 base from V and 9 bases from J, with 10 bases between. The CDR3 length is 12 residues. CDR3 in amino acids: CASSLPLEAQYF. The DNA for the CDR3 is TGTGCCAGCAGCTTGCCCCTGGAGGCCCAGTACTTC.

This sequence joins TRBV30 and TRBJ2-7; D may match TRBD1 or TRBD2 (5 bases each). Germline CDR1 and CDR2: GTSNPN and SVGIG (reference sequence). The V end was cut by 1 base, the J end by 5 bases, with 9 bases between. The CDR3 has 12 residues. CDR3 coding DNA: TGTGCCTGGAGTGGGGGGAAGAACGAGCAGTACTTC. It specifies CAWSGGKNEQYF. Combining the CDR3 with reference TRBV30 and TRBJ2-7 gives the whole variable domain SQTIHQWPATLVQPVGSPLSLECTVEGTSNPNLYWYRQAAGRGLQLLFYSVGIGQISSEVPQNLSASRPQDRQFILSSKKLLLSDSGFYLCAWSGGKNEQYFGPGTRLTVT.

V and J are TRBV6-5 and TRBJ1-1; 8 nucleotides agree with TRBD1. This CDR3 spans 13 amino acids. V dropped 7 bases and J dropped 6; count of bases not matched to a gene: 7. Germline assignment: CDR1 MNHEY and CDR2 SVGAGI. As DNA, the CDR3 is TGTGCCAGCACCCCGGACAGGGTGGCTGAAGCTTTCTTT. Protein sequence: CASTPDRVAEAFF.

This chain's CDR3 is CAWGELIFPNTGELFF. DNA for the CDR3: TGTGCCTGGGGGGAGTTGATCTTTCCGAACACCGGGGAGCTGTTTTTT. V is TRBV30 and J is TRBJ2-2; the D gene is possibly TRBD2 (5 bases). The CDR3 has 16 residues. The germline gives CDR1 GTSNPN, CDR2 SVGIG (reference sequence). Trimming removed 5 bases at V and 0 bases at J, with 16 bases between.